This T cell receptor beta chain was identified in a study of cytomegalovirus exposure and HLA in healthy donors (dated by TCRdb to 2017 to 2019). Looking at the study overall: In an earlier analysis of approximately 500 of the donors, around 290 Gb of sequence data and 100 million or so unique TCR beta sequences from roughly 190 million T cells were reported. The study aimed to test whether cataloging public T cell receptors could reveal signatures of past pathogen exposure. An early release that covered about 600 HLA-typed donors contained approximately 300 gigabases of sequencing data and 70 million to 100 million unique TCR sequences. Alongside the repertoire data, information on donor age, sex, ethnicity and CMV serostatus was compiled. Every discovery cohort repertoire had been produced on one sequencing platform. Roughly five DR-DQ haplotypes were handled as single units for association and clustering because linkage in the cohort was strong. The genetic ancestry cluster associated with self-reported Caucasian donors included approximately 85% of the roughly 410 genotyped donors. A later genetic analysis took genome-wide SNP genotypes for about 65% of the 666 donors and used that subset as a discovery cohort. Along with the approximately 700-subject first cohort, a separate validation cohort of approximately 110 different subjects was used. The study profiled the T cell repertoires of approximately 700 subjects by immunosequencing and related them to cytomegalovirus serostatus. Typing coverage varied by locus: roughly 620-640 donors for A, B, C, DRB1 and DQB1; roughly 560 for DQA1; some 610 for DPA1; some 470 for DPB1. Among roughly 400 genotyped donors of the cohort, an average of around 240,000 unique TCR beta nucleotide sequences were sequenced per donor, around 18% of them non-productive. Class I and class II HLA loci were covered by the typing at four-digit resolution. The later analysis used no new phenotypic data to find candidate immune exposures, relying instead on TCR beta sequences and their occurrence across donors. In a later analysis, previously published TCR beta repertoires from 666 donors were re-analyzed and high-resolution HLA genotyping was added so that TCR occurrence patterns could be studied. To predict cytomegalovirus infection status, the study brought together high-throughput TCR immunosequencing, statistical association of individual TCRs with disease status, and machine learning. To decide whether each TCR beta V gene segment behaved as functional or pseudogenic, an earlier analysis of 587 of the donors relied on high-throughput TCR beta sequencing.

The CDR3 starts with the cysteine, ends with the phenylalanine, and has 15 residues. Only the CDR3 portion is preserved as DNA: 45 bases, with reading frame beginning at the first base. Trimming takes 4 bases from V and 0 bases from J, and the germline ends sit 10 bases apart. CDR1 LGHNA and CDR2 YNFKEQ are derived from the germline V gene. The library was obtained by the immunoSEQ multiplex PCR assay. For the multiplex PCR, a mixture combining 60 forward primers for TCR Vbeta segments and 13 reverse primers for TCR Jbeta segments was used. A multiplex PCR assay on genomic DNA amplified the CDR3 region of rearranged TCR beta genes. On the Illumina HiSeq System, the amplified TCR beta libraries were sequenced as 87-base-pair reads. The source study handled its data this way. Across the 600 to 700 repertoires, a later analysis counted 78 million or so unique TCR beta chains, around 10 million of which were shared by at least two donors. Raw reads were error-corrected and collapsed into unique sequences by a nearest-neighbor algorithm in which closely related sequences were merged to remove PCR and sequencing errors. V, D and J gene segments were assigned by aligning CDR3 sequences to IMGT reference sequences. For a sequence to be retained, at least a six-nucleotide match to both a V gene segment and a J gene segment was required. A rearrangement was called productive if the CDR3 had no stop codons and remained in frame with V and J, and every other rearrangement was called non-productive. CDR3 was defined according to IMGT convention as the region running from the second conserved V-encoded cysteine to the conserved J-encoded phenylalanine. Sequences without an unambiguous match to a single V gene segment were excluded from the earlier analysis of a few hundred of the donors. An earlier analysis of some 500 of the donors classified V segments as functional when productive rearrangements were above 56.7% and as segregating when the standard deviation between donors was above 5%. A statistical classification framework was built to diagnose cytomegalovirus status from the catalog of TCR beta chain sequences. A later analysis assigned V and J genes by comparing TCR nucleotide sequences with IMGT/GENE-DB human TR gene sequences. In a later analysis, CDR3 sequences and most-parsimonious VDJ recombination scenarios were assigned using the TCRdist pipeline. In a later analysis, each TCR beta chain was defined by its CDR3 amino acid sequence together with its V-gene family, and reads lacking a unique V-gene family were excluded. As a way to deal with suspected cross-contamination and a sequencing artifact, a later analysis dropped roughly 600 nucleotide sequences that were highly shared and had low generation probability. A later analysis calculated a clonal expansion index for each public chain from normalized within-repertoire ranks of inferred template counts. A later analysis computed generation probabilities with a VDJ recombination model fitted to out-of-frame rearrangements, and checked the results against IGoR. A later analysis scored TCR-TCR, TCR-HLA and TCR-CMV co-occurrence with hypergeometric tests, applying a repertoire-size bias correction to TCR pairs. To estimate false discovery rates, a later analysis permuted the HLA or CMV assignments 20 times. A later analysis grouped co-occurring TCRs with DBSCAN, adding TCRdist sequence similarity when clustering within HLA-allele-positive subsets. Repertoires with fewer than 30,000 or more than 120,000 public chains, plus five repertoires with anomalous nucleotide sharing, were excluded from co-occurrence clustering. TCRdb obtained this table from immuneACCESS and retained in-frame rearrangements with V and J assigned. These tables miss some clones; where compared with another copy, unresolved V genes account for less than half of the shortfall, and the remainder is unexplained. The V and J calls and clone size were taken over from that table, and D and trimming were inferred from the DNA. This sample is represented by approximately 52,000 clones; roughly 70% of them were singletons. Roughly 35% of the sample is in the top ten clones.

The cohort was made up of 666 healthy bone marrow donors. All cohort members were sampled while nominally healthy, although unrecorded immune exposures were likely present. The donor tested CMV seropositive, placing the donor among the 250 to 350 seropositive members of the cohort. Each donor provided a peripheral blood sample, and peripheral blood mononuclear cells were used for TCR beta sequencing. Genomic DNA extraction from the blood cell samples was performed with the Qiagen DNeasy Blood Extraction Kit. Concerning this clone: Its antigen is not yet known. No much larger clone is present one base from it, and per-base qualities are unavailable.

What the study reported, not specific to this receptor: A later analysis associated roughly 17,000 TCR beta sequences with specific HLA alleles at a false discovery rate of 0.05. Most CMV-associated TCR beta chains appeared to be HLA-restricted in a later analysis, and the HLA associations seemed to be driven largely by CMV exposure. In a later analysis, the rate of TCR association differed among HLA loci, with DRB1 alleles having the most associated TCRs and HLA-C alleles having the fewest. Only TCR beta chains were sequenced in this cohort, and the absence of alpha or paired-chain data limited detectable features. When HLA alleles, especially DR and DQ, strongly co-occurred, attributing TCR associations to individual alleles was difficult. Because some donors lacked HLA typing at each locus, the association tests relied only on the typed subset. Linkage disequilibrium might explain the correlated functional status among segregating V segments, but an unknown experimental factor could not be ruled out. The presence/absence analyses assumed that sequencing depth was roughly uniform across donors, and that assumption may not be true. The 87-base-pair reads could not distinguish some IMGT-functional V segments, including TRBV6-2 and TRBV6-3, so those segments were excluded. A few of the identified cytomegalovirus-associated TCR beta chains were confirmed in vitro to be specific for cytomegalovirus antigens. Most TCR sequences were seen in very few donors, while some public TCRs were found in many individuals. A later analysis reported that several top co-occurrence clusters appeared linked to parvovirus B19, influenza, CMV and Epstein-Barr virus. In an earlier analysis of approximately 590 of the donors, most TCR beta V segments appeared in productive rearrangements about 87% or about 30% of the time, broadly matching IMGT annotations. The authors suggested that the approach could potentially be extended to other disease states and immunological phenotypes. In a later genetic analysis, fewer N-insertions in productive TCRs were reported among donors in an Asian-associated ancestry cluster than the approximately 710-donor mean. In a later analysis, HLA-associated TCR beta chains showed more clonal expansion and lower generation probabilities than non-associated chains that were equally common. An association between a missense DCLRE1C variant and V-gene and J-gene trimming of TCR beta chains was found in a later genetic analysis and replicated in an independent cohort. For the cohort, immune exposure information was limited to CMV serostatus. The study gave a list of 150 to 200 TCR beta chains associated with cytomegalovirus. The sequencing pipeline was judged likely to have produced a cluster of highly shared sequence variants as a technical artifact. A further reported finding was that TCR beta sequences accurately predicted the HLA-A and HLA-B alleles for most subjects in the first cohort. The earlier analysis of some 540 of the donors excluded 15 to 20 rarely observed V segments, including chromosome 9 orphons, because counts were too low. Cytomegalovirus status was reported to be diagnosed by the classifier with high specificity and sensitivity in both the original and validation cohorts.

This receptor was obtained from a man aged 40-49 years in good health and CMV-seropositive. Specimen: PBMCs. The rearranged segments are TRBV4-2 and TRBJ1-3; tentative D gene TRBD1, with 5 bases matching. Here the CDR3 is given as CASSRRGSSGNTIYF. The nucleotide sequence is given as TGTGCCAGCAGCCGACGGGGGAGCTCTGGAAACACCATATATTTT.